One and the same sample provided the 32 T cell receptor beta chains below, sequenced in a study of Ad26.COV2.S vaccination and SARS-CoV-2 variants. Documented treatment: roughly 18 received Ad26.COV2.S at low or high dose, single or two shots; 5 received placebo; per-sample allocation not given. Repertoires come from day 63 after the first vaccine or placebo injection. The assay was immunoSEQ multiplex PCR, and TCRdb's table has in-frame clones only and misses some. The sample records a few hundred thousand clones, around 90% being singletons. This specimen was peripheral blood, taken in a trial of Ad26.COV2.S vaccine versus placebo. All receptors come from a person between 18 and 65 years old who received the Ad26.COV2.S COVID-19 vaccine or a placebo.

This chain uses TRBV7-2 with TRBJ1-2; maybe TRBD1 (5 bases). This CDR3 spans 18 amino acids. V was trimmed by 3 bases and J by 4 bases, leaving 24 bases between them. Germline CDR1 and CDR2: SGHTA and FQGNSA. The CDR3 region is CASSFTGPRGNERYGYTF. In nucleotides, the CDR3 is TGTGCCAGCAGCTTTACGGGGCCCCGAGGGAATGAGCGCTATGGCTACACCTTC.

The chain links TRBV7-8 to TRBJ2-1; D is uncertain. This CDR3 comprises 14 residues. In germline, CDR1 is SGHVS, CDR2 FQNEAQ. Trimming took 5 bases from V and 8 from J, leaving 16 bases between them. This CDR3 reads CASSPRRTGYEQFF. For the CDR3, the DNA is TGTGCCAGCAGCCCAAGACGGACCGGGTATGAGCAGTTCTTC.

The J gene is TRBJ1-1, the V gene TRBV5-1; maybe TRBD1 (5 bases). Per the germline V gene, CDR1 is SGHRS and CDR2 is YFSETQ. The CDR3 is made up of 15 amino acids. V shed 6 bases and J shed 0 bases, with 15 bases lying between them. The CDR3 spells CASTLRGNLNTEAFF. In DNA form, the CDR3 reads TGCGCCAGCACCCTGCGGGGCAACTTGAACACTGAAGCTTTCTTT.

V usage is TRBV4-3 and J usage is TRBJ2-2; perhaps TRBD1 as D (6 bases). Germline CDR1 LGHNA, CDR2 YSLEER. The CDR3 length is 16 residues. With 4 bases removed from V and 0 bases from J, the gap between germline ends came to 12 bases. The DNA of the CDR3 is TGCGCCAGCAGCCTTACCGGGACACCGAACACCGGGGAGCTGTTTTTT. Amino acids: CASSLTGTPNTGELFF.

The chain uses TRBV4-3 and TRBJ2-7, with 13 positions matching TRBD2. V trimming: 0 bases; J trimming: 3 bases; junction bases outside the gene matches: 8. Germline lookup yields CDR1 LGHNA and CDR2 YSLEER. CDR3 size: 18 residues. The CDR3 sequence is CASSQDARGLAGNYEQYV. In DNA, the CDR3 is TGCGCCAGCAGCCAAGATGCCCGGGGACTAGCGGGGAACTACGAGCAGTACGTC.

The DNA for the CDR3 is TGCGCCAGCAGATTCCTACCGGGACGAAACACAGATACGCAGTATTTT. Protein sequence: CASRFLPGRNTDTQYF. The chain carries TRBV5-1 and TRBJ2-3, with D perhaps matching TRBD1 or TRBD2 (5 bases each). CDR3 length: 16 residues. V dropped 5 bases and J dropped 2 bases, with 18 bases sitting between them. Germline assignment: CDR1 SGHRS and CDR2 YFSETQ.

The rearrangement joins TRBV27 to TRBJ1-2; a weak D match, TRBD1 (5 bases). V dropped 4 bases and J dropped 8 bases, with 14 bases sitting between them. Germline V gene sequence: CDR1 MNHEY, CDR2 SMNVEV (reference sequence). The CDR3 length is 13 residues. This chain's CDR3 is CASSSGPQGGYTF. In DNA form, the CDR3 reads TGTGCCAGCAGTTCGGGACCCCAGGGCGGCTACACCTTC.

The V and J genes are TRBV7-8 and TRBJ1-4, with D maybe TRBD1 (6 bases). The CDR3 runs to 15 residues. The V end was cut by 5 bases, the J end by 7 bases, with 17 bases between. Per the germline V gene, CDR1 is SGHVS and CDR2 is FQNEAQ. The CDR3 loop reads CASSPRQGTAEKLFF. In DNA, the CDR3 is TGTGCCAGCAGCCCCCGTCAGGGGACGGCTGAAAAACTGTTTTTT.

The CDR3 spells CASSEDRGRTGLFF. The CDR3 nucleotides are TGTGCCAGCAGTGAGGACAGGGGGCGAACGGGCCTGTTTTTT. The rearrangement links TRBV2 to TRBJ1-4, with TRBD1 matching 11 bases. This CDR3 region has 14 residues. Trimming removed 3 bases from V and 14 bases from J; junction bases left unmatched: 8. Per germline, CDR1 SNHLY and CDR2 FYNNEI. The complete variable domain, with remaining parts taken from reference TRBV2 and TRBJ1-4, reads EPEVTQTPSHQVTQMGQEVILRCVPISNHLYFYWYRQILGQKVEFLVSFYNNEISEKSEIFDDQFSVERPDGSNFTLKIRSTKLEDSAMYFCASSEDRGRTGLFFGSGTQLSVL.

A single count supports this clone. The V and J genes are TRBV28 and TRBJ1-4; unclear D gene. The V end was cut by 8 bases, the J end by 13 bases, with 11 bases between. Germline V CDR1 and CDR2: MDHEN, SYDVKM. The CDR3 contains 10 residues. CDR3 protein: CASGTSRLFF. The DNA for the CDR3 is TGTGCCAGCGGAACCAGTAGACTGTTTTTT.

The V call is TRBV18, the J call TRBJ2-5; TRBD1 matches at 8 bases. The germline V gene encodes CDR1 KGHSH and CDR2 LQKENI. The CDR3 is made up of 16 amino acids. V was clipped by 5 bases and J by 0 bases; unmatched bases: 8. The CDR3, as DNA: TGTGCCAGCTCAAAAAAGACAGGGGAAAACCAAGAGACCCAGTACTTC. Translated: CASSKKTGENQETQYF.

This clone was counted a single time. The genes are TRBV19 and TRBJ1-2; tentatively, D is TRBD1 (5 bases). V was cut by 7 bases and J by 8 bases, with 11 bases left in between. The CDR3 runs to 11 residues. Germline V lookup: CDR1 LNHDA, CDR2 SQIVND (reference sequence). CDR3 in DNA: TGTGCCAGTATAGGGACCGGAGGCTACACCTTC. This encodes CASIGTGGYTF.

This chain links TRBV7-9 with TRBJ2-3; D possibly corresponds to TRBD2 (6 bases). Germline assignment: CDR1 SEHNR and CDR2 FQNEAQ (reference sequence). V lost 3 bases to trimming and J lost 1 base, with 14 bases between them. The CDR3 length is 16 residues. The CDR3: CASSLDISGGTDTQYF. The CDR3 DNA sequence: TGTGCCAGCAGCTTGGATATTAGCGGAGGCACAGATACGCAGTATTTT.

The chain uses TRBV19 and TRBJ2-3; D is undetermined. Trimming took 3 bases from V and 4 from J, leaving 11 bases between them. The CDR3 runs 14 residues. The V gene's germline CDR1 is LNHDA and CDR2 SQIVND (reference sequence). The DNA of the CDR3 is TGTGCCAGTAGTATTGGGAATCTTGCAGATACGCAGTATTTT. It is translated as CASSIGNLADTQYF.

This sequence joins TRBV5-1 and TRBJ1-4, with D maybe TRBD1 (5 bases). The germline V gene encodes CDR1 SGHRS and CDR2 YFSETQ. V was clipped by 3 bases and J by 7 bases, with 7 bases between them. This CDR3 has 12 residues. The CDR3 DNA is TGCGCCAGCAGCTACGACAGTGAAAAACTGTTTTTT. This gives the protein CASSYDSEKLFF. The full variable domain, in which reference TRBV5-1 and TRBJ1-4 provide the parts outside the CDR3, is KAGVTQTPRYLIKTRGQQVTLSCSPISGHRSVSWYQQTPGQGLQFLFEYFSETQRNKGNFPGRFSGRQFSNSRSEMNVSTLELGDSALYLCASSYDSEKLFFGSGTQLSVL.

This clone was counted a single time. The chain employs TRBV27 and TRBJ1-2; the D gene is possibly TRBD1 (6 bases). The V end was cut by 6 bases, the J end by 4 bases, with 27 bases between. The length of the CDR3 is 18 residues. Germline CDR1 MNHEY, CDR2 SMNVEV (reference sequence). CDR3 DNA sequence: TGTGCCAGCAGCTCGAGGTGGACAGAGAACCGGCTATCCTATGGCTACACCTTC. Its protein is CASSSRWTENRLSYGYTF.

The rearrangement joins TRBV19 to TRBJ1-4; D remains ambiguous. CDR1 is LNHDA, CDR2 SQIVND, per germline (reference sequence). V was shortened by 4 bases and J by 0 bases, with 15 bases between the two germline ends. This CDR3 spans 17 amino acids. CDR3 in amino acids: CASSTIDTYATNEKLFF. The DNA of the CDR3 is TGTGCCAGTAGTACCATCGACACCTATGCAACTAATGAAAAACTGTTTTTT. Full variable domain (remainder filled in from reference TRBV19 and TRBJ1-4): DGGITQSPKYLFRKEGQNVTLSCEQNLNHDAMYWYRQDPGQGLRLIYYSQIVNDFQKGDIAEGYSVSREKKESFPLTVTSAQKNPTAFYLCASSTIDTYATNEKLFFGSGTQLSVL.

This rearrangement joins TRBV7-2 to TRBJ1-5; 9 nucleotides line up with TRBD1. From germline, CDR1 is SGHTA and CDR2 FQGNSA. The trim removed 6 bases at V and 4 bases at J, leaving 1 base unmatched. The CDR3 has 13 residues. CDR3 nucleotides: TGTGCCAGCAGTGACAGGGGGAATCAGCCCCAGCATTTT. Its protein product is CASSDRGNQPQHF. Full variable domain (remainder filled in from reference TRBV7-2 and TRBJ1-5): GAGVSQSPSNKVTEKGKDVELRCDPISGHTALYWYRQSLGQGLEFLIYFQGNSAPDKSGLPSDRFSAERTGGSVSTLTIQRTQQEDSAVYLCASSDRGNQPQHFGDGTRLSIL.

The CDR3 region is CASSQGEGTGEGEQFF. The CDR3 region has the DNA TGCGCCAGCAGCCAAGGGGAGGGGACAGGGGAGGGTGAGCAGTTCTTC. The chain has TRBV4-1 and TRBJ2-1, with 10 bases matching TRBD1. J lost 9 bases, V lost 1 base, and 9 bases had no gene match. The CDR3 spans 16 residues. Germline CDR1 and CDR2: MGHRA and YSYEKL.

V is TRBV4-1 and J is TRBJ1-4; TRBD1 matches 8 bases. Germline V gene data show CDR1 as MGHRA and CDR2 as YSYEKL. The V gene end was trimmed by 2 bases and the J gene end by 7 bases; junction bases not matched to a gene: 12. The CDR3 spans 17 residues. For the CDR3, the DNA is TGCGCCAGCAGCCAACGCTATTCGGACAGGGCGACTGAAAAACTGTTTTTT. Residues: CASSQRYSDRATEKLFF.

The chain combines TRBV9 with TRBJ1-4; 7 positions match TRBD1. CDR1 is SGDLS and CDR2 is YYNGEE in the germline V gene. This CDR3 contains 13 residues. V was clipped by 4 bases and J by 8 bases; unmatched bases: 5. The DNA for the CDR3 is TGTGCCAGCAGCAGGGACAGTGAGGAAAAACTGTTTTTT. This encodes CASSRDSEEKLFF.

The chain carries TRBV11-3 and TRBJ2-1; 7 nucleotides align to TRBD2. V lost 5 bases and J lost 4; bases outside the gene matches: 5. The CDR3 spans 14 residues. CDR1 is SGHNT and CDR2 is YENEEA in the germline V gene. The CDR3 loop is CASSPGREYNEQFF. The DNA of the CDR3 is TGTGCCAGCAGCCCTGGGAGGGAGTACAATGAGCAGTTCTTC. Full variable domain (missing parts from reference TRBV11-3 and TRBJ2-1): EAGVVQSPRYKIIEKKQPVAFWCNPISGHNTLYWYLQNLGQGPELLIRYENEEAVDDSQLPKDRFSAERLKGVDSTLKIQPAELGDSAVYLCASSPGREYNEQFFGPGTRLTVL.

The CDR3 nucleotides read TGTGCCAGCAGCGTAGGGACTAGCGGAGTAGCCAAAAACATTCAGTACTTC. The encoded protein is CASSVGTSGVAKNIQYF. The chain couples TRBV7-2 to TRBJ2-4; 11 bases line up with TRBD2. Germline V gives CDR1 SGHTA, CDR2 FQGNSA. V was clipped by 5 bases and J by 0 bases; unmatched bases: 6. The CDR3 covers 17 residues.

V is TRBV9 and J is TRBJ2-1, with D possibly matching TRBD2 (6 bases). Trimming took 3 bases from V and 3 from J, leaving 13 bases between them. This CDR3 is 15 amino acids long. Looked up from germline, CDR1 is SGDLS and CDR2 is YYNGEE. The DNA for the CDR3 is TGTGCCAGCAGCGACGGGGGAGTTGGCTACAATGAGCAGTTCTTC. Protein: CASSDGGVGYNEQFF.

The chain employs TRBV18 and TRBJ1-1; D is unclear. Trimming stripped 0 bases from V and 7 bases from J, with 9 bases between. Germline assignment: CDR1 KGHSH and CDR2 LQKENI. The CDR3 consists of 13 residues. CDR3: CASSPPGQLEAFF. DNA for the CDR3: TGTGCCAGCTCACCACCCGGCCAGCTTGAAGCTTTCTTT.

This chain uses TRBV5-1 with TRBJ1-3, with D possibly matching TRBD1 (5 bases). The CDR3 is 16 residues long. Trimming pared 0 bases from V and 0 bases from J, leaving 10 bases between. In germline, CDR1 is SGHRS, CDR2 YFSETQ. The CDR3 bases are TGCGCCAGCAGCTTGGGATTGGGGCTCTCTGGAAACACCATATATTTT. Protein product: CASSLGLGLSGNTIYF.

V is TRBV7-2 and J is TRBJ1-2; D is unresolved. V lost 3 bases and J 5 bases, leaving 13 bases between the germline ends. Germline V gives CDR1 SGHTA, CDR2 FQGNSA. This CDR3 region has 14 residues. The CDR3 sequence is CASSLNSGRYGYTF. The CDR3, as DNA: TGTGCCAGCAGCTTGAACAGCGGGAGATATGGCTACACCTTC.

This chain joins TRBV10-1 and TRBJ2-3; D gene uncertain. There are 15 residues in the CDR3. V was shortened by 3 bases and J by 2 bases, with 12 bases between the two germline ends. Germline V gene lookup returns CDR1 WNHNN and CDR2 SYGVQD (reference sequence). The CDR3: CASSETLVDTDTQYF. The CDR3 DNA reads TGCGCCAGCAGTGAAACCCTGGTGGACACAGATACGCAGTATTTT.

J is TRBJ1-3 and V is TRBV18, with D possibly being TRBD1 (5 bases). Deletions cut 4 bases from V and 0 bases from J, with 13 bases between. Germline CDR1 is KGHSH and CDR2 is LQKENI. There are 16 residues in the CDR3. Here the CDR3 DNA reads TGTGCCAGCTCACTCAGACAGTTAAGCTCTGGAAACACCATATATTTT. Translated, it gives CASSLRQLSSGNTIYF.

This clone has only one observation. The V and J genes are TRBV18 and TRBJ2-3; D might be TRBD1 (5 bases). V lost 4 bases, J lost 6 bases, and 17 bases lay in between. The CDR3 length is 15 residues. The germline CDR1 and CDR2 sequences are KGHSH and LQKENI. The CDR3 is CASSRGSAGMDTQYF. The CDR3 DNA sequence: TGTGCCAGCTCACGGGGTTCGGCAGGGATGGATACGCAGTATTTT.

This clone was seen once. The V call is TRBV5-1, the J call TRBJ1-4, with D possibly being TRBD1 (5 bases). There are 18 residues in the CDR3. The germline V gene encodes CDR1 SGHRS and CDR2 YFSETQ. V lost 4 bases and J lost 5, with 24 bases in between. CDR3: CASSDSLGVKDLNEKLFF. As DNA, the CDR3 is TGCGCCAGCAGCGACTCGCTGGGGGTGAAGGACTTAAATGAAAAACTGTTTTTT.

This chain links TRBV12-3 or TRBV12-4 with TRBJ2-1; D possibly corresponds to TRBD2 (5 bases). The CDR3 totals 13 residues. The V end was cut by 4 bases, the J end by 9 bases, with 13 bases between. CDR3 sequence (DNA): TGTGCCAGCAGTTCGGCGGGTGCCTTTGAGCAGTTCTTC. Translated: CASSSAGAFEQFF.